This TCR beta chain was recovered during a study of shared clonotypes between healthy human individuals. Study details: Serving as donors were two women and a few men, whose ages spanned 18 to 49.

The CDR3 has 12 residues. With 3 bases removed from V and 4 bases from J, the gap between germline ends came to 7 bases. Germline CDR1 reads SGHDT; CDR2 reads YYEEEE. Deep-level assay runs were performed. Clones were read by immunoSEQ multiplex PCR, and TCRdb kept only the in-frame ones, dropping some. Here the sample spans over a million clones, around 97% being singletons. Sequenced sample: naive CD4+ T cells sorted from blood. The sample's subset: CD45RA+ positively selected. The chain links TRBV5-6 to TRBJ1-1; no clear D gene. The source of this sequence is a man aged 30 to 39 in good health. CDR3 loop: CASSSFGTEAFF. DNA for the CDR3: TGTGCCAGCAGCTCTTTTGGCACTGAAGCTTTCTTT.